Presented here are 20 T cell receptor beta chains from one specimen sequenced in a study of T cell responses to AZD1222 COVID-19 vaccine. Profiling relied on immunoSEQ multiplex PCR, and the TCRdb table lists in-frame clones only, not all of them. The sample has some 200,000 clones, approximately 90% seen once; the top ten hold nearly 1%. The sequences come from peripheral blood, collected on day 0 of AZD1222 vaccination. These receptors all stem from an adult in good health.

This chain joins TRBV29-1 and TRBJ2-7, with 7 bases that match TRBD1. The CDR3 totals 13 residues. The germline V gene has CDR1 SQVTM and CDR2 ANQGSEA. Losses at the gene ends were 4 bases for V and 7 bases for J; bases not matched to a gene: 10. CDR3 bases: TGCAGCGTTGTTGGACAGGCCCTCGGGGAGCAGTACTTC. Translating gives CSVVGQALGEQYF.

This chain uses TRBV5-1 with TRBJ2-2; 7 nucleotides align to TRBD2. The V gene end was trimmed by 1 base and the J gene end by 0 bases; junction bases not matched to a gene: 3. There are 16 residues in the CDR3. The germline CDR1 and CDR2 sequences are SGHRS and YFSETQ. DNA for the CDR3: TGCGCCAGCAGCTTGTTTGCGGGAGCGAACACCGGGGAGCTGTTTTTT. The encoded protein is CASSLFAGANTGELFF. The entire variable domain, with the rest obtained from reference TRBV5-1 and TRBJ2-2, is as follows: KAGVTQTPRYLIKTRGQQVTLSCSPISGHRSVSWYQQTPGQGLQFLFEYFSETQRNKGNFPGRFSGRQFSNSRSEMNVSTLELGDSALYLCASSLFAGANTGELFFGEGSRLTVL.

V is TRBV5-1 and J is TRBJ2-1; D gene uncertain. The CDR3 contains 16 residues. V was trimmed by 4 bases and J by 2 bases, leaving 16 bases between them. The germline V gene encodes CDR1 SGHRS and CDR2 YFSETQ. CDR3 DNA sequence: TGCGCCAGCAGCCCCGGAGACAACCATCCCTACAATGAGCAGTTCTTC. As protein: CASSPGDNHPYNEQFF.

The V and J genes are TRBV13 and TRBJ1-6; TRBD1 might be the D (6 bases). Trimming cost V 5 bases and J 7 bases, with 18 bases left between them. CDR3 length: 16 residues. The germline V gene has CDR1 PRHDT and CDR2 FYEKMQ (reference sequence). The CDR3 DNA reads TGTGCCAGCAGCGACGTCGCTGGGGGGCGAAATTCACCCCTCCACTTT. This sequence encodes CASSDVAGGRNSPLHF.

The table lists this clone with a count of one. V usage is TRBV28 and J usage is TRBJ2-5; D ambiguous. Per the germline V gene, CDR1 is MDHEN and CDR2 is SYDVKM. This CDR3 has 13 amino acids. Between the trimmed V and J ends, which lost 7 bases and 1 base, there was a span of 10 bases. The CDR3 DNA reads as TGTGCCAGCATGTACGGAACCCAAGAGACCCAGTACTTC. Encoded protein: CASMYGTQETQYF.

V is TRBV9 and J is TRBJ2-1; 11 positions match TRBD2. Germline CDR1 and CDR2: SGDLS and YYNGEE. This CDR3 contains 14 residues. The V segment lost 8 bases and the J segment 7 bases; nucleotides outside the gene matches: 8. CDR3 DNA sequence: TGTGCCAGTAATGGCCTAGCGGGAGGTAATGAGCAGTTCTTC. The encoded protein is CASNGLAGGNEQFF.

The chain employs TRBV5-1 and TRBJ2-1; 8 nucleotides line up with TRBD2. CDR1 and CDR2 (germline): SGHRS, YFSETQ. CDR3 length equals 15 residues. Trimming cost V 4 bases and J 5 bases; bases outside gene matches: 8. The chain's CDR3 is CASSPLAEGNNEQFF. CDR3 nucleotides: TGCGCCAGCAGCCCACTAGCGGAGGGAAACAATGAGCAGTTCTTC.

The chain has TRBV6-5 and TRBJ1-1; a possible D gene is TRBD1 (5 bases). V lost 0 bases to trimming and J lost 1 base, with 9 bases between them. This CDR3 has 15 residues. Germline values: CDR1 MNHEY, CDR2 SVGAGI. The CDR3 loop reads CASSYSSTGNTEAFF. CDR3 DNA sequence: TGTGCCAGCAGTTACTCGTCAACAGGGAACACTGAAGCTTTCTTT.

This chain links TRBV7-3 with TRBJ2-2; the match to TRBD1 covers 7 bases. V lost 2 bases to trimming and J lost 6 bases; unmatched junction nucleotides: 6. The CDR3 consists of 15 residues. The germline V gene encodes CDR1 SGHTA and CDR2 FQGTGA. The CDR3 spells CASSLYDRAAGELFF. The DNA of the CDR3 is TGTGCCAGCAGCTTATACGACAGGGCGGCCGGGGAGCTGTTTTTT.

This sequence joins TRBV6-5 and TRBJ2-1, with D uncertain. Trimming left V 2 bases short and J 6 bases short, with 11 bases between. Germline assignment: CDR1 MNHEY and CDR2 SVGAGI. The length of the CDR3 is 14 residues. The CDR3 DNA sequence: TGTGCCAGCAGTTACCCCCTGCGACCCAATGAGCAGTTCTTC. Translation: CASSYPLRPNEQFF.

V usage is TRBV27 and J usage is TRBJ1-2; 12 bases match TRBD1. J gave up 8 bases and V 0 bases, and 7 bases lay outside the gene matches. The V gene's germline CDR1 is MNHEY and CDR2 SMNVEV (reference sequence). CDR3 length: 16 residues. The CDR3 sequence: CASSLSSGQGARGYTF. For the CDR3, the DNA is TGTGCCAGCAGTTTATCCTCGGGACAGGGGGCGCGAGGCTACACCTTC.

This clone was observed a single time. The chain is built from TRBV4-2 and TRBJ2-7; D is unclear. Between the trimmed V and J ends, which lost 1 base and 5 bases, there was a span of 12 bases. This CDR3 comprises 14 residues. CDR1 and CDR2 (germline): LGHNA, YNFKEQ. This CDR3 is CASSQAGSLDEQYF. CDR3 DNA: TGTGCCAGCAGCCAAGCGGGCAGTCTAGACGAGCAGTACTTC.

This chain connects TRBV11-3 to TRBJ2-1; 9 positions agree with TRBD2. CDR1 and CDR2 (germline): SGHNT, YENEEA. V lost 5 bases, J lost 5 bases, and 4 bases stayed unmatched. The CDR3 is 14 residues long. In DNA form, the CDR3 reads TGTGCCAGCAGCGATAGCGGGAGTCACAATGAGCAGTTCTTC. Protein sequence: CASSDSGSHNEQFF.

This chain uses TRBV19 with TRBJ1-6, with 8 bases aligning to TRBD1. V shed 5 bases, J shed 7 bases, and the junction held 4 bases outside the gene matches. The CDR3 has 14 amino acids. The V gene's germline CDR1 is LNHDA and CDR2 SQIVND (reference sequence). The CDR3, as DNA: TGTGCCAGTAGTCAGGGGGCGCAAAATTCACCCCTCCACTTT. It yields the protein CASSQGAQNSPLHF.

This rearrangement joins TRBV6-2 or TRBV6-3 to TRBJ1-1; no definite D call. The V gene lost 0 bases and the J gene lost 8 bases, with 19 bases spanning the gap. This CDR3 contains 16 residues. Germline assignment: CDR1 MNHEY and CDR2 SVGEGT. DNA of the CDR3: TGTGCCAGCAGTTACTCGATCGTTTCAGGAGTCGCCGAAGCTTTCTTT. Amino acid sequence: CASSYSIVSGVAEAFF.

The J gene is TRBJ2-3, the V gene TRBV2; D is unresolved. Germline values: CDR1 SNHLY, CDR2 FYNNEI. This CDR3 contains 14 residues. Trimming removed 0 bases at V and 4 bases at J, with 8 bases between. CDR3: CASSEASRSDTQYF. The DNA for the CDR3 is TGTGCCAGCAGTGAAGCTTCCAGATCAGATACGCAGTATTTT.

There are a few counts of this clone. V gene TRBV7-2 combines with J gene TRBJ2-3; D call uncertain. There are 15 residues in the CDR3. V was clipped by 5 bases and J by 1 base, with 13 bases between them. Germline assignment: CDR1 SGHTA and CDR2 FQGNSA. CDR3 sequence: CASSQAGTRTDTQYF. The DNA of the CDR3 is TGTGCCAGCAGCCAAGCAGGCACCCGCACAGATACGCAGTATTTT.

The rearrangement joins TRBV20-1 to TRBJ2-5; D unclear. Germline V lookup: CDR1 DFQATT, CDR2 SNEGSKA (reference sequence). V lost 3 bases, J lost 9 bases, and 14 bases lay in between. The CDR3 extends over 12 amino acids. The CDR3 region is CSASQPSMAQYF. CDR3 DNA sequence: TGCAGTGCTAGTCAGCCCTCGATGGCCCAGTACTTC.

The chain is built from TRBV7-3 and TRBJ2-7, with 8 bases fitting TRBD1. The CDR3 runs 13 residues. Trimming removed 2 bases from V and 6 bases from J; junction bases left unmatched: 3. Germline assignment: CDR1 SGHTA and CDR2 FQGTGA. This chain's CDR3 is CASSLSGGGEQYF. CDR3 bases: TGTGCCAGCAGCTTATCAGGGGGCGGCGAGCAGTACTTC.

This sequence joins TRBV19 and TRBJ1-1; 7 bases are a match to TRBD1. This CDR3 has 15 amino acids. V was clipped by 5 bases and J by 1 base; unmatched bases: 7. Germline lookup yields CDR1 LNHDA and CDR2 SQIVND (reference sequence). CDR3 amino acids: CASSVFGTENTEAFF. Here the CDR3 DNA reads TGTGCCAGTAGTGTATTCGGGACAGAGAACACTGAAGCTTTCTTT.